One and the same sample provided the 18 T cell receptor beta chains below, sequenced in a study of tumor-infiltrating lymphocytes in oesophageal squamous cell carcinoma. TCRdb recomputed calls from the PCR reads with MiXCR, one row per CDR3 protein. Among around 13,000 distinct CDR3 sequences listed, 52% were seen once. The sample was esophageal tumor tissue. The receptor set was obtained from a female donor with esophageal squamous cell carcinoma.

V usage is TRBV28 and J usage is TRBJ2-1; 9 bases fit TRBD1. Near its end, the DNA agrees better with TRBJ2-5, so the J call may be wrong. CDR3 size: 14 residues. Germline assignment: CDR1 MDHEN and CDR2 SYDVKM. CDR3 sequence reads: CASSSPGQGETQYF. CDR3 nucleotides: TGTGCCAGCAGTTCTCCGGGACAGGGCGAGACCCAGTACTTC.

V gene TRBV7-8 combines with J gene TRBJ2-7, with a tentative D call TRBD1 (6 bases). The closer fit of TRBJ2-1 to the DNA end suggests the J call may be wrong. The CDR3 extends over 14 amino acids. CDR1 and CDR2 (germline): SGHVS, FQNEAQ. The CDR3 DNA reads as TGTGCCAGCAGCTTAACTCAGGGGAACAATGAGCAGTTCTTC. This sequence encodes CASSLTQGNNEQFF.

The chain is built from TRBV7-6 and TRBJ2-3; TRBD1 might be the D (6 bases). Matching the DNA end better, TRBJ1-1 makes the J call doubtful. From germline, CDR1 is SGHVS and CDR2 FNYEAQ. This CDR3 is built from 17 residues. DNA of the CDR3: TGTGCCAGCAGCTCCCCGGTGGGGGGGGCAATTAACACTGAAGCTTTCTTT. It codes for CASSSPVGGAINTEAFF.

V is TRBV19 and J is TRBJ2-1, with 9 nucleotides matching TRBD1. The J call may be mistaken, given a closer DNA end match to TRBJ2-7. Germline CDR1 LNHDA, CDR2 SQIVND (reference sequence). This CDR3 has 14 residues. The CDR3 sequence is CASTSGTGPYEQYF. The CDR3 DNA reads as TGTGCCAGTACTTCCGGGACAGGGCCCTACGAGCAGTACTTC.

The chain uses TRBV6-6 and TRBJ2-1; 9 positions match TRBD2. The J segment lost 4 bases and the V segment lost 2 bases, leaving 15 bases of the junction unmatched. The CDR3 contains 19 residues. CDR1 is MNHNY and CDR2 is SVGAGI in the germline V gene (reference sequence). CDR3 nucleotides: TGTGCCAGCAGTTACGCCGGACTAGCGTTTTACTCGGCGTACAATGAGCAGTTCTTC. As protein: CASSYAGLAFYSAYNEQFF.

The sample holds a few counts of this clonotype. Here the CDR3 DNA reads TGTGCCAGCAGCCCCCCGACTAGCGGGAGCTTCGAGACCCAGTACTTC. This encodes CASSPPTSGSFETQYF. The rearrangement joins TRBV7-6 to TRBJ2-5; 12 positions agree with TRBD2. CDR1 is SGHVS and CDR2 is FNYEAQ in the germline V gene. The CDR3 runs 16 residues. V lost 5 bases, J lost 5 bases, and 9 bases stayed unmatched.

This chain joins TRBV24-1 and TRBJ2-1; D unresolved. The V end lost 7 bases, the J end lost 5 bases, and 8 bases lay between the germline ends. Germline CDR1 and CDR2: KGHDR and SFDVKD. The CDR3 loop spans 12 amino acids. The CDR3 nucleotides read TGTGCCACCAGGTCCCGGCACAATGAGCAGTTCTTC. Its protein product is CATRSRHNEQFF.

This clonotype rates as medium-sized. V and J are TRBV6-1 and TRBJ2-3; 9 bases are a match to TRBD1. This CDR3 spans 16 amino acids. Per germline, CDR1 MNHNS and CDR2 SASEGT. The V gene end was trimmed by 5 bases and the J gene end by 6 bases; junction bases not matched to a gene: 12. The CDR3 DNA sequence: TGTGCCAGCAGTTTTATGGACAGGGGTACATTGGATACGCAGTATTTT. Its protein is CASSFMDRGTLDTQYF.

The chain joins TRBV11-2 to TRBJ2-1; TRBD2 matches at 14 bases. The CDR3 sequence is 21 residues long. With 0 bases clipped from V and 8 bases from J, the junction kept 18 bases outside the gene matches. The germline V gene has CDR1 SGHAT and CDR2 FQNNGV. CDR3 amino acids: CASSLDSETSGRVPVLHEQFF. DNA of the CDR3: TGTGCCAGCAGCTTAGATTCAGAGACTAGCGGGAGGGTTCCTGTGCTCCATGAGCAGTTCTTC.

Only one count was recorded for this clonotype. This chain links TRBV6-1 with TRBJ2-5, with 7 bases lining up with TRBD1. The J call is doubtful: the DNA matches TRBJ2-7 better. Germline V lookup: CDR1 MNHNS, CDR2 SASEGT. This CDR3 region has 13 residues. CDR3 in amino acids: CASSWDSDYEQYF. The CDR3 region has the DNA TGTGCCAGCAGCTGGGACAGCGACTACGAGCAGTACTTC.

This rearrangement joins TRBV7-2 to TRBJ2-5, with 13 bases aligning to TRBD2. V was pared by 5 bases and J by 2 bases, with 5 bases of the junction left unmatched. The CDR3 covers 16 residues. Germline CDR1 and CDR2: SGHTA and FQGNSA. The CDR3 coding sequence is TGTGCCAGCAGCCTCGGACTAGCGGGAGATCAAGAGACCCAGTACTTC. Residues: CASSLGLAGDQETQYF.

The J gene is TRBJ1-1, the V gene TRBV7-3; maybe TRBD1 (5 bases). The CDR3 loop spans 14 amino acids. CDR1 is SGHTA and CDR2 is FQGTGA in the germline V gene. The germline V and J ends were trimmed by 5 bases and 0 bases, with 10 bases remaining between them. The CDR3: CASSERGMNTEAFF. In DNA form, the CDR3 reads TGTGCCAGCAGCGAACGGGGGATGAACACTGAAGCTTTCTTT.

The chain's CDR3 is CASSLNPRREQFF. The CDR3 bases are TGTGCCAGCAGCTTAAACCCTCGGAGAGAGCAGTTCTTC. The J gene is TRBJ2-6, the V gene TRBV7-2; D gene unclear. Gene TRBJ2-1 matches the end of the DNA better, so the J call may be wrong. The CDR3 has 13 residues. Germline V gene sequence: CDR1 SGHTA, CDR2 FQGNSA.

The DNA of the CDR3 is TGTGCCAGCAGCGTAGGACTAGCCTATGAGCAGTTCTTC. Amino acid sequence: CASSVGLAYEQFF. V is TRBV9 and J is TRBJ2-7, with TRBD2 matching 7 bases. The J call may not be correct, given that the DNA end is closer to TRBJ2-1. The CDR3 extends over 13 amino acids. The germline CDR1 and CDR2 sequences are SGDLS and YYNGEE.

The rearrangement uses TRBV7-3 and TRBJ2-7; 7 bases align to TRBD1. V lost 5 bases and J lost 1; bases outside the gene matches: 5. CDR1 and CDR2 (germline): SGHTA, FQGTGA. This CDR3 region has 14 residues. CDR3 loop: CASSADRFSYEQYF. In nucleotides, the CDR3 is TGTGCCAGCAGCGCGGACAGGTTTTCCTACGAGCAGTACTTC.

J is TRBJ1-4 and V is TRBV6-8; D might be TRBD1 (5 bases). Germline V gene sequence: CDR1 MNHGY, CDR2 SAAAGT. Trimming stripped 4 bases from V and 0 bases from J, with 18 bases between. This CDR3 contains 18 residues. CDR3 sequence: CASSSDRDPGTTNEKLFF. CDR3 nucleotide sequence: TGTGCCAGCAGTTCCGACCGGGACCCGGGGACAACTAATGAAAAACTGTTTTTT.

The chain employs TRBV7-6 and TRBJ2-6, with a weak D call TRBD2 (6 bases). TRBJ2-7 explains the end of the DNA better; the J call may be wrong. The germline V gene encodes CDR1 SGHVS and CDR2 FNYEAQ. The CDR3 runs 14 residues. CDR3 protein: CASSNSGGSDEQYF. CDR3 coding DNA: TGTGCCAGCAGTAACTCCGGGGGAAGCGACGAGCAGTACTTC.

V usage is TRBV11-2 and J usage is TRBJ2-3, with 12 nucleotides matching TRBD2. Germline CDR1 SGHAT, CDR2 FQNNGV. The length of the CDR3 is 19 residues. J was trimmed by 2 bases and V by 1 base; bases with no gene match: 10. CDR3 in DNA: TGTGCCAGCAGCTTAGTTAGGACTAGCGGGGCCACCCTCACAGATACGCAGTATTTT. This translates into CASSLVRTSGATLTDTQYF.